The 32 T cell receptor beta chains below come from one sample, sequenced in a study of blood T cell repertoires in COVID-19. Using immunoSEQ multiplex PCR, the repertoire was profiled, and TCRdb retains in-frame clones only, with some absent. The top ten hold around 4.3% of the sample, which has roughly 70,000 clones, 65% to 85% seen once. The sequencing input was peripheral blood. These receptors originate from an older woman with acute or convalescent COVID-19.

The chain couples TRBV7-3 to TRBJ2-1, with 10 bases identical to TRBD2. The length of the CDR3 is 15 residues. CDR1 SGHTA and CDR2 FQGTGA come from the germline V gene. V shed 2 bases and J 4 bases; nucleotides not matched to a gene: 2. The CDR3 nucleotides are TGTGCCAGCAGCTTAGCACTAGCGGGGTACAATGAGCAGTTCTTC. It codes for CASSLALAGYNEQFF. Combining the CDR3 with reference TRBV7-3 and TRBJ2-1 gives the whole variable domain GAGVSQTPSNKVTEKGKYVELRCDPISGHTALYWYRQSLGQGPEFLIYFQGTGAADDSGLPNDRFFAVRPEGSVSTLKIQRTERGDSAVYLCASSLALAGYNEQFFGPGTRLTVL.

The V gene is TRBV25-1, the J gene TRBJ1-2; D might be TRBD1 (5 bases). The germline V gene encodes CDR1 MGHDK and CDR2 SYGVNS. V was shortened by 8 bases and J by 8 bases, with 18 bases between the two germline ends. The CDR3 has 13 amino acids. CDR3 DNA sequence: TGTGCCAGCGGGAGGGCCCGGGGCGACGGCTACACCTTC. Its translation is CASGRARGDGYTF.

The chain couples TRBV6-5 to TRBJ2-7; TRBD1 matches at 8 bases. Trimming cost V 6 bases and J 4 bases; bases outside gene matches: 5. Germline V gene sequence: CDR1 MNHEY, CDR2 SVGAGI. The CDR3 sequence is 13 residues long. The CDR3 reads CASSAGGGYEQYF. CDR3 sequence (DNA): TGTGCCAGCAGCGCAGGGGGCGGTTACGAGCAGTACTTC.

This clone has just a few counts. The rearrangement uses TRBV5-5 and TRBJ2-2, with 10 bases matching TRBD1. Per germline, CDR1 SGHKS and CDR2 YYEKEE (reference sequence). V shed 1 base and J 6 bases; nucleotides not matched to a gene: 6. The CDR3 sequence is 16 residues long. The CDR3, as DNA: TGTGCCAGCAGCTTGTGGGGGACAGGGGCGGCCGGGGAGCTGTTTTTT. The encoded protein is CASSLWGTGAAGELFF.

The chain recombines TRBV7-3 with TRBJ2-3; no clear D gene. Trimming pared 4 bases from V and 0 bases from J, leaving 11 bases between. Germline-derived CDR1 and CDR2 are SGHTA and FQGTGA. This CDR3 is built from 15 residues. The CDR3 here is CASSSNGRSTDTQYF. CDR3 bases: TGTGCCAGCAGCTCCAATGGGCGCAGCACAGATACGCAGTATTTT.

V gene TRBV10-2 combines with J gene TRBJ1-6; D is unclear. CDR1 is WSHSY, CDR2 SAAADI, per germline. This CDR3 contains 13 residues. With 8 bases removed from V and 8 bases from J, the gap between germline ends came to 13 bases. In nucleotides, the CDR3 is TGCGCCAGCTGCGGAGGGCTTCATTCACCCCTCCACTTT. Encoded protein: CASCGGLHSPLHF.

The chain carries TRBV6-1 and TRBJ1-4; TRBD1 aligns across 10 bases. The V gene's germline CDR1 is MNHNS and CDR2 SASEGT. This CDR3 contains 14 residues. V gave up 2 bases and J gave up 7 bases; unmatched junction bases: 1. CDR3 DNA sequence: TGTGCCAGCAGTGAATGGGACAGGGGTGAAAAACTGTTTTTT. This encodes CASSEWDRGEKLFF.

V gene TRBV6-5 combines with J gene TRBJ2-7; D might be TRBD1 (5 bases). The ends were cut back, 7 bases at V and 3 bases at J, with 19 bases in the middle. The CDR3 has 15 residues. Germline V lookup: CDR1 MNHEY, CDR2 SVGAGI. The CDR3 DNA sequence: TGTGCCAGCAAACCCGACCCGACAGCCGGCTACGAGCAGTACTTC. It codes for CASKPDPTAGYEQYF.

There are a few counts of this clone. V and J are TRBV30 and TRBJ1-5; the D gene is possibly TRBD1 (5 bases). The CDR3 is made up of 15 amino acids. V was clipped by 0 bases and J by 6 bases, with 15 bases between them. The germline gives CDR1 GTSNPN, CDR2 SVGIG (reference sequence). The CDR3 here is CAWSVSGDVRQPQHF. CDR3 nucleotides: TGTGCCTGGAGTGTATCGGGGGATGTACGTCAGCCCCAGCATTTT.

This chain connects TRBV27 to TRBJ1-2, with D hard to call. This CDR3 region has 15 residues. CDR1 is MNHEY, CDR2 SMNVEV, per germline (reference sequence). Trimming took off 5 bases at V and 5 bases at J, with 18 bases between the two ends. Written as DNA, the CDR3 is TGTGCCAGCAGTCCCCAGACACACCCTGGGTATGGCTACACCTTC. It translates to CASSPQTHPGYGYTF.

V and J are TRBV2 and TRBJ2-5; D is undetermined. Trimming pared 5 bases from V and 5 bases from J, leaving 6 bases between. Germline CDR1 reads SNHLY; CDR2 reads FYNNEI. The CDR3 is 11 residues long. The CDR3 protein is CASSIYETQYF. CDR3 bases: TGTGCCAGCAGTATCTATGAGACCCAGTACTTC. The entire variable domain, with the rest obtained from reference TRBV2 and TRBJ2-5, is as follows: EPEVTQTPSHQVTQMGQEVILRCVPISNHLYFYWYRQILGQKVEFLVSFYNNEISEKSEIFDDQFSVERPDGSNFTLKIRSTKLEDSAMYFCASSIYETQYFGPGTRLLVL.

The rearrangement links TRBV19 to TRBJ1-2, with 7 bases identical to TRBD1. The CDR3 has 15 residues. The germline V gene encodes CDR1 LNHDA and CDR2 SQIVND (reference sequence). V shed 5 bases and J 1 base; nucleotides not matched to a gene: 7. The CDR3 DNA reads TGTGCCAGTAGTTTCTTCCGGGACAGTAACTATGGCTACACCTTC. Amino acids: CASSFFRDSNYGYTF.

The chain is built from TRBV9 and TRBJ2-6, with 11 bases matching TRBD2. In germline, CDR1 is SGDLS, CDR2 YYNGEE. The CDR3 sequence is 18 residues long. J gave up 1 base and V 4 bases, and 7 bases lay outside the gene matches. CDR3 nucleotides: TGTGCCAGCAGCCCATATAGCGGGGGGGCGTCTGGGGCCAACGTCCTGACTTTC. This codes for CASSPYSGGASGANVLTF.

This chain connects TRBV9 to TRBJ1-6; TRBD1 agrees at 9 bases. Germline V lookup: CDR1 SGDLS, CDR2 YYNGEE. Trimming at V came to 4 bases and at J to 8 bases, leaving 7 bases not matched to a gene. The CDR3 consists of 15 residues. CDR3 bases: TGTGCCAGCAGCCCCGGGACAGGGTCATATTCACCCCTCCACTTT. It yields the protein CASSPGTGSYSPLHF.

The chain employs TRBV2 and TRBJ2-6; 9 bases align to TRBD1. V was clipped by 1 base and J by 1 base; unmatched bases: 5. Germline V lookup: CDR1 SNHLY, CDR2 FYNNEI. This CDR3 has 18 amino acids. CDR3: CASSEGGQGLSGANVLTF. The CDR3 DNA is TGTGCCAGCAGTGAAGGGGGACAGGGCTTATCTGGGGCCAACGTCCTGACTTTC.

The chain uses TRBV2 and TRBJ2-5; 9 nucleotides match TRBD2. The CDR3 consists of 15 residues. Germline CDR1 SNHLY, CDR2 FYNNEI. Unmatched junction bases numbered 8, after V lost 8 bases and J lost 1 base. Here the CDR3 reads CASWRAGGSQETQYF. The CDR3 DNA reads TGTGCCAGCTGGAGAGCGGGGGGCTCCCAAGAGACCCAGTACTTC.

The chain uses TRBV2 and TRBJ2-7; 9 bases map to TRBD1. Per germline, CDR1 SNHLY and CDR2 FYNNEI. The CDR3 is 14 residues long. V lost 6 bases to trimming and J lost 6 bases; unmatched junction nucleotides: 9. The CDR3 region is CASRRDRASREQYF. The CDR3 DNA is TGTGCCAGCAGGCGGGACAGGGCAAGTCGCGAGCAGTACTTC.

This clone was seen a single time. An end of the junction differs from the germline gene, which may be a read error. This sequence joins TRBV5-6 and TRBJ1-1, with TRBD1 matching over 8 bases. From germline, CDR1 is SGHDT and CDR2 YYEEEE. CDR3 length: 19 residues. The CDR3 loop is CASTLPGQGLRREGTEAFF. In DNA, the CDR3 is TGTGCCAGCACCTTGCCAGGACAGGGTTTGAGGCGGGAGGGCACTGAAGCTTTCTTT.

The genes are TRBV6-5 and TRBJ2-2, with 7 bases matching TRBD1. This CDR3 contains 15 residues. CDR1 and CDR2 from the germline V gene are MNHEY and SVGAGI. J gave up 1 base and V 5 bases, and 4 bases lay outside the gene matches. CDR3 coding DNA: TGTGCCAGCAGTCGGGACAGCATGAACACCGGGGAGCTGTTTTTT. Amino acids: CASSRDSMNTGELFF.

The genes are TRBV30 and TRBJ1-2; the match to TRBD1 covers 8 bases. CDR1 GTSNPN and CDR2 SVGIG come from the germline V gene (reference sequence). Trimming took 3 bases from V and 7 from J; bases not matched to a gene: 7. The CDR3 loop spans 13 amino acids. CDR3 DNA sequence: TGTGCCTGGAGCGAGGACAGGGTATCTGGCTACACCTTC. Protein sequence: CAWSEDRVSGYTF.

This clone occurred a few times. CDR3 region: CSASLQNEKLFF. The CDR3, as DNA: TGCAGTGCTAGTCTTCAGAATGAAAAACTGTTTTTT. The chain carries TRBV20-1 and TRBJ1-4; D remains ambiguous. Germline values: CDR1 DFQATT, CDR2 SNEGSKA (reference sequence). The CDR3 totals 12 residues. The germline V and J ends were trimmed by 3 bases and 5 bases, with 7 bases remaining between them.

The V gene is TRBV5-6, the J gene TRBJ2-1; TRBD1 matches at 11 bases. V lost 4 bases and J lost 2; bases outside the gene matches: 5. This CDR3 region has 16 residues. The germline CDR1 and CDR2 sequences are SGHDT and YYEEEE. DNA of the CDR3: TGTGCCAGCAGCGGGACAGGGGGTGGCACCTACAATGAGCAGTTCTTC. It specifies CASSGTGGGTYNEQFF. Filled out from reference TRBV5-6 and TRBJ2-1, the complete variable domain reads DAGVTQSPTHLIKTRGQQVTLRCSPKSGHDTVSWYQQALGQGPQFIFQYYEEEERQRGNFPDRFSGHQFPNYSSELNVNALLLGDSALYLCASSGTGGGTYNEQFFGPGTRLTVL.

The J gene is TRBJ2-1, the V gene TRBV27; 8 bases line up with TRBD2. The V gene's germline CDR1 is MNHEY and CDR2 SMNVEV (reference sequence). This CDR3 has 15 residues. The trim removed 5 bases at V and 3 bases at J, leaving 6 bases unmatched. The CDR3 DNA reads as TGTGCCAGCAGTGCCGGGACTAGAAGCTACAATGAGCAGTTCTTC. Translating gives CASSAGTRSYNEQFF.

This chain uses TRBV4-1 with TRBJ2-7, with unresolved D. Per germline, CDR1 MGHRA and CDR2 YSYEKL. Trimming took off 2 bases at V and 4 bases at J, with 21 bases between the two ends. This CDR3 spans 17 amino acids. The CDR3 protein is CASSQQRYNSTFYEQYF. The CDR3 nucleotides read TGCGCCAGCAGCCAACAAAGATATAACTCTACCTTTTACGAGCAGTACTTC.

The chain links TRBV21-1 to TRBJ1-1; the table assigns TRBD1, which was not confirmed against the DNA. TRBV21-1 is recorded as a pseudogene. This CDR3 has 16 residues. CDR3 protein: CASSADNLQGGTEAFF. The CDR3, as DNA: TGTGCCAGCAGCGCCGACAACCTACAGGGGGGGACTGAAGCTTTCTTT.

The gene calls are TRBV11-2 and TRBJ1-1; a weak D match, TRBD1 (5 bases). The germline gives CDR1 SGHAT, CDR2 FQNNGV. Trimming removed 5 bases at V and 7 bases at J, with 23 bases between. This CDR3 comprises 16 residues. The DNA of the CDR3 is TGTGCCAGCAGCCCCTCGGACACCCCGGCGCGTCTTGAAGCTTTCTTT. Translating it yields CASSPSDTPARLEAFF.

The V gene is TRBV9, the J gene TRBJ2-1; weak D call: TRBD1 (6 bases). Germline V gene lookup returns CDR1 SGDLS and CDR2 YYNGEE. V shed 3 bases and J shed 6 bases, with 16 bases lying between them. The CDR3 totals 15 residues. Here the CDR3 reads CASSAHTGRSNEQFF. The DNA of the CDR3 is TGTGCCAGCAGCGCTCATACAGGGCGCAGCAATGAGCAGTTCTTC.

The chain has TRBV12-3 or TRBV12-4 and TRBJ2-1; no definite D call. V was trimmed by 6 bases and J by 8 bases, leaving 14 bases between them. The CDR3 has 13 residues. In DNA, the CDR3 is TGTGCCAGCAGCAAGCGTATGCCCGATGAGCAGTTCTTC. Protein: CASSKRMPDEQFF.

This clone appeared a few times. The chain joins TRBV4-1 to TRBJ1-2; maybe TRBD1 (6 bases). The CDR3 length is 12 residues. Looked up from germline, CDR1 is MGHRA and CDR2 is YSYEKL. V lost 4 bases to trimming and J lost 5 bases, with 8 bases between them. CDR3 sequence: CASSPRGYGYTF. The CDR3 nucleotides are TGCGCCAGCAGCCCAAGGGGGTATGGCTACACCTTC.

The V call is TRBV5-5, the J call TRBJ2-5, with TRBD1 matching over 8 bases. The CDR3 length is 15 residues. CDR1 is SGHKS, CDR2 YYEKEE, per germline (reference sequence). Trimming removed 5 bases from V and 2 bases from J; junction bases left unmatched: 8. The CDR3 nucleotides are TGTGCCAGCAGTTCAGGGGGCGCGCTGCAAGAGACCCAGTACTTC. It yields the protein CASSSGGALQETQYF.

The V gene is TRBV11-2, the J gene TRBJ1-5; the match to TRBD1 covers 11 bases. The CDR3 is 15 residues long. Trimming removed 5 bases from V and 9 bases from J; junction bases left unmatched: 9. Germline V gene lookup returns CDR1 SGHAT and CDR2 FQNNGV. The CDR3 DNA follows: TGTGCCAGCAGCCGGGACAGGGGGGGAGGATGGCCCCAGCATTTT. Protein: CASSRDRGGGWPQHF. Based on the CDR3 plus reference TRBV11-2 and TRBJ1-5, the full variable domain is EAGVAQSPRYKIIEKRQSVAFWCNPISGHATLYWYQQILGQGPKLLIQFQNNGVVDDSQLPKDRFSAERLKGVDSTLKIQPAKLEDSAVYLCASSRDRGGGWPQHFGDGTRLSIL.

The chain uses TRBV19 and TRBJ1-6, with D perhaps matching TRBD1 (5 bases). The CDR3 is 14 amino acids. V was trimmed by 3 bases and J by 5 bases, leaving 8 bases between them. The germline gives CDR1 LNHDA, CDR2 SQIVND (reference sequence). This chain's CDR3 is CASSITGDNSPLHF. The CDR3 region has the DNA TGTGCCAGTAGTATTACAGGCGATAATTCACCCCTCCACTTT.